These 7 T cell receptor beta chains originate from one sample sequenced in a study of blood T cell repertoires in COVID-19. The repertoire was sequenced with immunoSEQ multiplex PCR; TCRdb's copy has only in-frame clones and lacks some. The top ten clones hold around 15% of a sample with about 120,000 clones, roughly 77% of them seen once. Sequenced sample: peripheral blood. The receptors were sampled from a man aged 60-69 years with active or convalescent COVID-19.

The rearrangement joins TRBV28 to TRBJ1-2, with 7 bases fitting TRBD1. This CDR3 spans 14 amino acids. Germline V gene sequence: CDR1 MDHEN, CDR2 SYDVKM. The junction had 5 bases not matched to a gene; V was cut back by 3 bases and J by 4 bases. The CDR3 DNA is TGTGCCAGCAGTTTCTCCGGGACAGTCTATGGCTACACCTTC. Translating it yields CASSFSGTVYGYTF.

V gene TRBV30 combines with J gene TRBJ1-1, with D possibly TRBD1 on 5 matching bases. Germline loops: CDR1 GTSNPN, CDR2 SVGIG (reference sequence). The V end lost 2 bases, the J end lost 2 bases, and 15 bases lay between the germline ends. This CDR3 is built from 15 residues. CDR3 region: CAWSRVGARNTEAFF. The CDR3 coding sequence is TGTGCCTGGAGTCGAGTTGGGGCTCGAAACACTGAAGCTTTCTTT.

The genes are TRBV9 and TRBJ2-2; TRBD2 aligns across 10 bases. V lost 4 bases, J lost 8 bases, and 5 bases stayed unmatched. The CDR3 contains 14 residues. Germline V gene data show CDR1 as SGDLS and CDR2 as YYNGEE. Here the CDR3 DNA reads TGTGCCAGCAGCTCAGGGACTAGCGCGGGGGAGCTGTTTTTT. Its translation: CASSSGTSAGELFF.

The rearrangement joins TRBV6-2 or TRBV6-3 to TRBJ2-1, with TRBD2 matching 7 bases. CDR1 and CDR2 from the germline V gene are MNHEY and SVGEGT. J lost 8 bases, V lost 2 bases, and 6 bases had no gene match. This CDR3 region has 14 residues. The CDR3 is CASSYGTISYEQFF. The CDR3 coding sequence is TGTGCCAGCAGTTACGGGACTATCTCTTATGAGCAGTTCTTC.

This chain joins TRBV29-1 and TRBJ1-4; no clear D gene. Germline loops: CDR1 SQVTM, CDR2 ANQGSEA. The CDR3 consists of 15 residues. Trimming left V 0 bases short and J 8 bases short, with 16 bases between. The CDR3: CSVEDDVGSREKLFF. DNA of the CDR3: TGCAGCGTTGAAGACGACGTCGGGAGTAGAGAAAAACTGTTTTTT.

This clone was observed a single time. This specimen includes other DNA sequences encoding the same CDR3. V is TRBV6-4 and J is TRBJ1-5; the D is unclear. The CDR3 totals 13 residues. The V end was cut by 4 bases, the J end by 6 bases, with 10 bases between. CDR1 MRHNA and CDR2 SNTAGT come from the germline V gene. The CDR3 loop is CASSVGGGQPQHF. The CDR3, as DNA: TGTGCCAGCAGTGTCGGCGGCGGTCAGCCCCAGCATTTT.

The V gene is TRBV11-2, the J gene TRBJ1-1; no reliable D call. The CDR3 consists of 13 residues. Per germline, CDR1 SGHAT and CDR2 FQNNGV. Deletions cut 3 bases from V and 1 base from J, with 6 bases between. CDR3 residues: CASSFSRNTEAFF. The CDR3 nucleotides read TGTGCCAGCAGCTTCTCCCGGAACACTGAAGCTTTCTTT.